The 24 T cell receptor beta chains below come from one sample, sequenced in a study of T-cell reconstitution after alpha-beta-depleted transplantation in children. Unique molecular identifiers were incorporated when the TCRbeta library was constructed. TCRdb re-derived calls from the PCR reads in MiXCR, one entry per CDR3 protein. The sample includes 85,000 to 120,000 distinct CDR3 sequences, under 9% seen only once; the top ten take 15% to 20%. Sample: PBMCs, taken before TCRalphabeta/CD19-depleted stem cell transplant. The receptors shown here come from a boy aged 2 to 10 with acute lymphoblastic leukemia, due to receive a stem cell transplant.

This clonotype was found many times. CDR3 amino acids: CASSLGGSGYYEQYF. The CDR3 DNA reads TGTGCCAGCAGCCTGGGGGGTAGCGGATACTACGAGCAGTACTTC. The chain joins TRBV27 to TRBJ2-7; D perhaps matches TRBD2 (6 bases). The germline gives CDR1 MNHEY, CDR2 SMNVEV (reference sequence). Deletions cut 6 bases from V and 3 bases from J, with 18 bases between. CDR3 size: 15 residues.

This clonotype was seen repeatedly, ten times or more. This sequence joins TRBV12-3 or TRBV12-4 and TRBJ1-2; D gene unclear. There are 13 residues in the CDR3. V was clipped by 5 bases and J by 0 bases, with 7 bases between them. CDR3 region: CASSQTSNYGYTF. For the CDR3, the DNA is TGTGCCAGCAGTCAGACATCTAACTATGGCTACACCTTC.

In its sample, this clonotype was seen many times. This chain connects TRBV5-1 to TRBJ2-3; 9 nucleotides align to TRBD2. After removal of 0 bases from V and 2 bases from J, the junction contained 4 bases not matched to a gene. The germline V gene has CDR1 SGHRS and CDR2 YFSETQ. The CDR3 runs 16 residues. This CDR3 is CASSLGSGGYTDTQYF. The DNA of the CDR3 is TGCGCCAGCAGCTTGGGAAGCGGGGGGTACACAGATACGCAGTATTTT.

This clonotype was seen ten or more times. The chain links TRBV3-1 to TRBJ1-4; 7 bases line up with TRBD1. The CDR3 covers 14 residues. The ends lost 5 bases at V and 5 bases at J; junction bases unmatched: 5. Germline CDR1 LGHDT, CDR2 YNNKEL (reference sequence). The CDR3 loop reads CASSRDRLNEKLFF. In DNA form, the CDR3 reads TGTGCCAGCAGCAGGGACAGATTAAATGAAAAACTGTTTTTT. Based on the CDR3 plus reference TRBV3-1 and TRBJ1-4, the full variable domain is DTAVSQTPKYLVTQMGNDKSIKCEQNLGHDTMYWYKQDSKKFLKIMFSYNNKELIINETVPNRFSPKSPDKAHLNLHINSLELGDSAVYFCASSRDRLNEKLFFGSGTQLSVL.

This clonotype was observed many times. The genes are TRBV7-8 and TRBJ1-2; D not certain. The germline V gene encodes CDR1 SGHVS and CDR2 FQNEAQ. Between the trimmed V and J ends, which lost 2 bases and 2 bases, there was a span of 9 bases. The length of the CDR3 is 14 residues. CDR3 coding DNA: TGTGCCAGCAGCTTACGGGAGGGCAACTATGGCTACACCTTC. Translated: CASSLREGNYGYTF.

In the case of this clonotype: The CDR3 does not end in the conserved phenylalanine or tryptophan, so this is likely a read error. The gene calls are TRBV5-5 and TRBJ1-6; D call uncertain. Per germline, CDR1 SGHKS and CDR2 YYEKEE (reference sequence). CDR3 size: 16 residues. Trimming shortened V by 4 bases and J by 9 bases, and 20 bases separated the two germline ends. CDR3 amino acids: CASSDYQAGDRSPLHC. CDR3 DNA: TGTGCCAGCAGCGATTACCAGGCCGGGGATCGTTCACCCCTCCACTGT.

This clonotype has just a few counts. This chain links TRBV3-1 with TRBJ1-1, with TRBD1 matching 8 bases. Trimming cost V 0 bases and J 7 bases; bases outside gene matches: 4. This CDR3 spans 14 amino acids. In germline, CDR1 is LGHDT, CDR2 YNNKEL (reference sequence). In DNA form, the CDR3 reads TGTGCCAGCAGCCAAGAATCAGGGGGCATTGAAGCTTTCTTT. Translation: CASSQESGGIEAFF. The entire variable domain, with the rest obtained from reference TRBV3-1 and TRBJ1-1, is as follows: DTAVSQTPKYLVTQMGNDKSIKCEQNLGHDTMYWYKQDSKKFLKIMFSYNNKELIINETVPNRFSPKSPDKAHLNLHINSLELGDSAVYFCASSQESGGIEAFFGQGTRLTVV.

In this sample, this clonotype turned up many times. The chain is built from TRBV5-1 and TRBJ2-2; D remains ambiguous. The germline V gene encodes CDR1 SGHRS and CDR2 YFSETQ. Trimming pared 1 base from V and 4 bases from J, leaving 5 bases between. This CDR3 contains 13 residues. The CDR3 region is CASSLFGTGELFF. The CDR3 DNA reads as TGCGCCAGCAGCTTGTTCGGCACCGGGGAGCTGTTTTTT.

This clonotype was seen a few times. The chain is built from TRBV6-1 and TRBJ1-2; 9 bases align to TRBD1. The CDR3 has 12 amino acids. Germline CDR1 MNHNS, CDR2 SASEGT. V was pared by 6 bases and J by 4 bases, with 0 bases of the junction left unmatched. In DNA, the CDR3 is TGTGCCAGCAGGGACAGGGGCTATGGCTACACCTTC. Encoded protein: CASRDRGYGYTF.

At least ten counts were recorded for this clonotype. Written as DNA, the CDR3 is TGTGCCAGCAGCCCCTTTTCCGGGACTATGGGAAAGGACGGGGAGCTGTTTTTT. Translating it yields CASSPFSGTMGKDGELFF. This chain joins TRBV11-2 and TRBJ2-2; 7 bases line up with TRBD2. The V gene's germline CDR1 is SGHAT and CDR2 FQNNGV. The CDR3 consists of 18 residues. Trimming took 5 bases from V and 7 from J; bases not matched to a gene: 19.

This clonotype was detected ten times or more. In nucleotides, the CDR3 is TGTGCCAGCAGTCTACTCTCCTCGTACAATGAGCAGTTCTTC. It codes for CASSLLSSYNEQFF. The chain couples TRBV27 to TRBJ2-1; D is uncertain. This CDR3 is 14 amino acids long. Germline V gene data show CDR1 as MNHEY and CDR2 as SMNVEV (reference sequence). Trimming removed 5 bases at V and 4 bases at J, with 12 bases between.

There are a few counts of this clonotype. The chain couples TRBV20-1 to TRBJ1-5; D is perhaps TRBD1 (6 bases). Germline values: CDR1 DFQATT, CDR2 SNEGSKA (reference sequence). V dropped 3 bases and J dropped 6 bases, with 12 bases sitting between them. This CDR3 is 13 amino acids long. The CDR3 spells CSARAGVGQPQHF. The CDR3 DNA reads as TGCAGTGCTAGGGCAGGGGTTGGTCAGCCCCAGCATTTT.

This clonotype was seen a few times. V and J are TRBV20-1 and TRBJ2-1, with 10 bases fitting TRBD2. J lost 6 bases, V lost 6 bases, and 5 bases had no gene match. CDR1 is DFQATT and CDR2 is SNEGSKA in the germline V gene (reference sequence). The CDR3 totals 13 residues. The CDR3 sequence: CSASGGAVNEQFF. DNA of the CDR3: TGCAGTGCCAGCGGGGGGGCAGTCAATGAGCAGTTCTTC.

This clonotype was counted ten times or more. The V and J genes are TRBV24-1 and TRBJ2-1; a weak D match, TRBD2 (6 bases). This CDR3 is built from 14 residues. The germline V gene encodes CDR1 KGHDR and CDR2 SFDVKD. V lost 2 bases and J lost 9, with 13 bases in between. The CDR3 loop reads CATSDSWRGGEQFF. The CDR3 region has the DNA TGTGCCACCAGTGATTCTTGGCGGGGTGGTGAGCAGTTCTTC.

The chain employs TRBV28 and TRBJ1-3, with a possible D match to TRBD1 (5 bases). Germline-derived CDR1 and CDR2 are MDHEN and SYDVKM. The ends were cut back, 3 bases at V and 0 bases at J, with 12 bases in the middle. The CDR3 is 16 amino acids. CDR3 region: CASSLEGIRSGNTIYF. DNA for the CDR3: TGTGCCAGCAGTTTGGAGGGGATCCGCTCTGGAAACACCATATATTTT.

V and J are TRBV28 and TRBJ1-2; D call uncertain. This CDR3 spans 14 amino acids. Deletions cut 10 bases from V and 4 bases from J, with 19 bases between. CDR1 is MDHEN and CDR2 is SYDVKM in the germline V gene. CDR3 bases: TGTGCCATGGGCCCCGGACTCGTGATCTATGGCTACACCTTC. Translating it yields CAMGPGLVIYGYTF.

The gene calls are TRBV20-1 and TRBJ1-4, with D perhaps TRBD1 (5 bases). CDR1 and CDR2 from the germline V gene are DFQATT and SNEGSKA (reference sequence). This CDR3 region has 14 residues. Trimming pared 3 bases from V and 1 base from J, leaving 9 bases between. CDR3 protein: CSARGGGTNEKLFF. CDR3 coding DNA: TGCAGTGCTAGGGGGGGAGGAACTAATGAAAAACTGTTTTTT.

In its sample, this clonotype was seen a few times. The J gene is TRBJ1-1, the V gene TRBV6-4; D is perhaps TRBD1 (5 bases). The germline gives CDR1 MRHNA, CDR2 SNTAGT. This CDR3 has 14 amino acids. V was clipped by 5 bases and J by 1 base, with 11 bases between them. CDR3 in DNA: TGTGCCAGCAGTCCGGACACGGAGAACACTGAAGCTTTCTTT. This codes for CASSPDTENTEAFF.

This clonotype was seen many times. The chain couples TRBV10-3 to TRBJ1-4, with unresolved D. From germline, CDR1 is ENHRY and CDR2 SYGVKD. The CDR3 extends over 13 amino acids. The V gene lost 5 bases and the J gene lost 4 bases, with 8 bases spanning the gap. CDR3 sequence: CAISRSRNEKLFF. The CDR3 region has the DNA TGTGCCATCAGTCGCAGCCGTAATGAAAAACTGTTTTTT.

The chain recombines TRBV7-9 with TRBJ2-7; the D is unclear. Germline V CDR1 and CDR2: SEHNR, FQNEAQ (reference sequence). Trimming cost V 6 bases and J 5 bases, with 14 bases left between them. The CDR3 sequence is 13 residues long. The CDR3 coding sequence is TGTGCCAGCAGTCCGACCCTCAGCGACGAGCAGTACTTC. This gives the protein CASSPTLSDEQYF.

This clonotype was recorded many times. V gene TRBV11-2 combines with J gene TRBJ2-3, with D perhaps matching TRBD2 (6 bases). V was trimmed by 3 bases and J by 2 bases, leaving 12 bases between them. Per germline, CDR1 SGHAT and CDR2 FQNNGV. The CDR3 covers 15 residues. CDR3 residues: CASSFGSLPTDTQYF. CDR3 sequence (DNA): TGTGCCAGCAGCTTCGGGAGCCTCCCCACAGATACGCAGTATTTT.

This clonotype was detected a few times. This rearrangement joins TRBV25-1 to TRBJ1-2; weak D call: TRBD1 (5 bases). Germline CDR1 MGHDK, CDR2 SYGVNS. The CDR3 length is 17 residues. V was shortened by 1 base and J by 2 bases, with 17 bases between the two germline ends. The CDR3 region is CASSESWVGGRNYGYTF. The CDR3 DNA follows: TGTGCCAGCAGTGAATCTTGGGTGGGGGGTCGGAACTATGGCTACACCTTC.

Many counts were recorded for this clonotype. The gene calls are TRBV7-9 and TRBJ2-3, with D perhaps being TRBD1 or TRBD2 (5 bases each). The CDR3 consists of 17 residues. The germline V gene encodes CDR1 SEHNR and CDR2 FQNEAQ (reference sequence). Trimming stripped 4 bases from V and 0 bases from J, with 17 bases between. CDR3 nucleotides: TGTGCCAGCAGCTCCATCGACGGGACCCCTAGCACAGATACGCAGTATTTT. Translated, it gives CASSSIDGTPSTDTQYF. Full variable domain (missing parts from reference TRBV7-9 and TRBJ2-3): DTGVSQNPRHKITKRGQNVTFRCDPISEHNRLYWYRQTLGQGPEFLTYFQNEAQLEKSRLLSDRFSAERPKGSFSTLEIQRTEQGDSAMYLCASSSIDGTPSTDTQYFGPGTRLTVL.

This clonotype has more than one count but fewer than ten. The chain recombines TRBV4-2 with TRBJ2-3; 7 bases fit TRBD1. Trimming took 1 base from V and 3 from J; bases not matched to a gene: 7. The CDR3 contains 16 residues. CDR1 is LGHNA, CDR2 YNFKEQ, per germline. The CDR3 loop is CASSQGIRGNTDTQYF. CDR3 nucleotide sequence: TGTGCCAGCAGCCAAGGAATCAGGGGGAATACAGATACGCAGTATTTT.